This T cell receptor beta chain comes out of a study of shared clonotypes between healthy human individuals. Naive CD8 populations comprised CD45RO-negative cells positively selected for CCR7, excluding terminally differentiated effector memory CD45RA+ cells. This clone was found once. Profiling relied on immunoSEQ multiplex PCR, and the TCRdb table lists in-frame clones only, not all of them. This table has about 820,000 clones, 90% to 95% appearing once. The CDR3 runs to 16 residues. Germline lookup yields CDR1 SEHNR and CDR2 FQNEAQ (reference sequence). V lost 8 bases, J lost 0 bases, and 17 bases lay in between.

This chain connects TRBV7-9 to TRBJ2-1; D is ambiguous. The TCR sequence derives from a young man in good health. Material: naive CD8+ T cells sorted from blood. CDR3 region: CASGPRAGDSYNEQFF. CDR3 coding DNA: TGTGCCAGCGGACCAAGGGCAGGAGACTCCTACAATGAGCAGTTCTTC.